This passage covers 26 T cell receptor beta chains from one sample sequenced in a study of cytomegalovirus exposure and HLA in healthy donors. The PCR employed 60 Vbeta primers together with 13 Jbeta primers. Measured with immunoSEQ multiplex PCR; TCRdb has only the in-frame clones, and not every one. The table has about 140,000 clones, roughly 65% seen once. Sequencing was performed on PBMCs. These receptors originate from a woman aged 25 to 39 in good health and CMV-seronegative.

The chain carries TRBV19 and TRBJ1-1; TRBD1 agrees at 7 bases. Germline values: CDR1 LNHDA, CDR2 SQIVND (reference sequence). The CDR3 loop spans 15 amino acids. V was clipped by 6 bases and J by 7 bases; unmatched bases: 14. CDR3 protein: CASSPDLAGDSEAFF. As DNA, the CDR3 is TGTGCCAGTAGCCCTGATCTGGCCGGGGACAGTGAAGCTTTCTTT.

The rearrangement links TRBV6-6 to TRBJ2-1; the match to TRBD2 covers 8 bases. Germline assignment: CDR1 MNHNY and CDR2 SVGAGI (reference sequence). CDR3 size: 16 residues. Germline trimming cut 5 bases from V and 4 bases from J; bases unmatched to any gene: 10. The CDR3 bases are TGTGCCAGCAGTCCCAGTAGCGGGACCGCTTACAATGAGCAGTTCTTC. Translation gives CASSPSSGTAYNEQFF.

The genes are TRBV28 and TRBJ2-7, with TRBD1 matching over 8 bases. Per the germline V gene, CDR1 is MDHEN and CDR2 is SYDVKM. This CDR3 comprises 13 residues. Trimming cost V 6 bases and J 6 bases; bases outside gene matches: 7. Written as DNA, the CDR3 is TGTGCCAGCAGCTCGCAGGGGGCGGGCGAGCAGTACGTC. Translated: CASSSQGAGEQYV.

The chain joins TRBV4-1 to TRBJ2-1; D is perhaps TRBD2 (5 bases). Trimming left V 4 bases short and J 5 bases short, with 15 bases between. CDR3 length equals 15 residues. CDR1 and CDR2 from the germline V gene are MGHRA and YSYEKL. The DNA for the CDR3 is TGCGCCAGCAGCCCACTAAAAGGACTGAACAATGAGCAGTTCTTC. It is translated as CASSPLKGLNNEQFF.

The chain combines TRBV11-1 with TRBJ2-5, with TRBD2 identical over 13 bases. The CDR3 covers 16 residues. After removal of 6 bases from V and 5 bases from J, the junction contained 9 bases not matched to a gene. Germline CDR1 is SGHAT and CDR2 is FQDESV (reference sequence). The CDR3 region has the DNA TGTGCCAGCAGTTGGACTAGCGGGGGCCTCCCGGAGACCCAGTACTTC. It encodes CASSWTSGGLPETQYF.

The CDR3 sequence: CASSSPQGALMFF. DNA of the CDR3: TGTGCCAGCAGTTCTCCTCAGGGGGCGCTTATGTTTTTT. The J gene is TRBJ2-2, the V gene TRBV28; 8 nucleotides align to TRBD1. Germline trimming cut 4 bases from V and 15 bases from J; bases unmatched to any gene: 10. This CDR3 region has 13 residues. From germline, CDR1 is MDHEN and CDR2 SYDVKM.

There are a few counts of this clone. This rearrangement joins TRBV28 to TRBJ2-5; 7 bases line up with TRBD2. CDR1 and CDR2 from the germline V gene are MDHEN and SYDVKM. This CDR3 spans 17 amino acids. V gave up 6 bases and J gave up 4 bases; unmatched junction bases: 17. The CDR3 coding sequence is TGTGCCAGCAGGGTAGCGGGCACTCCCTTCGGGGCAGAGACCCAGTACTTC. Its protein product is CASRVAGTPFGAETQYF.

The V gene is TRBV28, the J gene TRBJ2-3, with a weak D call TRBD1 (5 bases). The CDR3 covers 17 residues. The V and J ends lost 4 bases and 0 bases respectively, with 17 bases between them. CDR1 is MDHEN, CDR2 SYDVKM, per germline. The CDR3 nucleotides are TGTGCCAGCAGTTCCTATGACCAGGGCCCTAGCACAGATACGCAGTATTTT. This encodes CASSSYDQGPSTDTQYF.

The CDR3 region is CSVVGDRGTSGANVLTF. CDR3 nucleotides: TGCAGCGTTGTAGGGGACAGGGGGACCTCTGGGGCCAACGTCCTGACTTTC. The genes are TRBV29-1 and TRBJ2-6; 11 bases map to TRBD1. The CDR3 spans 17 residues. V lost 4 bases to trimming and J lost 0 bases; unmatched junction nucleotides: 5. Germline V gives CDR1 SQVTM, CDR2 ANQGSEA.

The chain has TRBV5-8 and TRBJ2-1; D is unclear. Germline V gene data show CDR1 as SGHTS and CDR2 as YDEGEE. V gave up 4 bases and J gave up 6 bases, with 23 bases separating them. This CDR3 region has 17 residues. The CDR3 sequence: CASSRGLVLAVRNEQFF. CDR3 DNA: TGTGCCAGCAGCCGTGGTTTGGTTCTGGCTGTACGCAATGAGCAGTTCTTC.

The CDR3 here is CACHRDRVFQYF. The CDR3 DNA follows: TGTGCCTGCCACCGGGACAGGGTATTCCAGTACTTC. The chain is built from TRBV30 and TRBJ2-5; 9 bases fit TRBD1. V lost 6 bases and J lost 10; bases outside the gene matches: 9. CDR1 and CDR2 (germline): GTSNPN, SVGIG (reference sequence). CDR3 length: 12 amino acids.

This rearrangement joins TRBV25-1 to TRBJ2-5; weak D call: TRBD2 (6 bases). The V gene lost 6 bases and the J gene lost 1 base, with 15 bases spanning the gap. The CDR3 consists of 15 residues. CDR1 and CDR2 from the germline V gene are MGHDK and SYGVNS. In DNA, the CDR3 is TGTGCCAGCAGACTTTCCCGGGACTTCCAAGAGACCCAGTACTTC. Its translation: CASRLSRDFQETQYF.

This clone was picked up one time. This sequence joins TRBV10-3 and TRBJ1-2, with 8 bases aligning to TRBD1. This CDR3 has 12 residues. The V gene end was trimmed by 8 bases and the J gene end by 3 bases; junction bases not matched to a gene: 2. Germline CDR1 is ENHRY and CDR2 is SYGVKD. The CDR3 nucleotides read TGTGCCATCCACAGGGGGGACTATGGCTACACCTTC. Translating it yields CAIHRGDYGYTF.

The chain couples TRBV9 to TRBJ2-7, with D possibly TRBD2 on 5 matching bases. The CDR3 spans 12 residues. CDR1 SGDLS and CDR2 YYNGEE come from the germline V gene. The V end lost 4 bases, the J end lost 5 bases, and 10 bases lay between the germline ends. The CDR3 is CASSLKGDEQYF. For the CDR3, the DNA is TGTGCCAGCAGCTTAAAGGGAGACGAGCAGTACTTC.

This chain connects TRBV28 to TRBJ1-1; D perhaps matches TRBD1 (6 bases). This CDR3 is 12 amino acids long. Trimming removed 6 bases at V and 6 bases at J, with 11 bases between. CDR1 is MDHEN, CDR2 SYDVKM, per germline. Here the CDR3 reads CASRTQGPEAFF. CDR3 nucleotide sequence: TGTGCCAGCAGAACACAGGGCCCTGAAGCTTTCTTT.

The chain recombines TRBV28 with TRBJ1-2; tentative D call: TRBD1 (6 bases). With 7 bases removed from V and 4 bases from J, the gap between germline ends came to 10 bases. The germline V gene has CDR1 MDHEN and CDR2 SYDVKM. The CDR3 has 12 amino acids. CDR3 protein: CASTTGTYGYTF. In nucleotides, the CDR3 is TGTGCCAGCACCACAGGGACCTATGGCTACACCTTC.

V usage is TRBV5-6 and J usage is TRBJ2-3, with D tentatively TRBD2 (6 bases). The V gene lost 3 bases and the J gene lost 2 bases, with 22 bases spanning the gap. The CDR3 has 18 residues. Germline V lookup: CDR1 SGHDT, CDR2 YYEEEE. Here the CDR3 reads CASSSGGVGRVSTDTQYF. CDR3 nucleotides: TGTGCCAGCAGCTCTGGAGGGGTGGGCAGGGTGTCCACAGATACGCAGTATTTT.

The chain joins TRBV28 to TRBJ2-1, with TRBD1 matching over 7 bases. With V trimmed by 4 bases and J by 4 bases, 13 bases remained unmatched. Germline CDR1 is MDHEN and CDR2 is SYDVKM. The CDR3 covers 17 residues. CDR3: CASSSTPATGIYNEQFF. The CDR3 nucleotides are TGTGCCAGCAGTTCCACACCGGCGACAGGGATTTACAATGAGCAGTTCTTC. Filled out from reference TRBV28 and TRBJ2-1, the complete variable domain reads DVKVTQSSRYLVKRTGEKVFLECVQDMDHENMFWYRQDPGLGLRLIYFSYDVKMKEKGDIPEGYSVSREKKERFSLILESASTNQTSMYLCASSSTPATGIYNEQFFGPGTRLTVL.

The rearrangement uses TRBV5-1 and TRBJ2-1; weak D call: TRBD2 (6 bases). Deletions cut 4 bases from V and 5 bases from J, with 16 bases between. The germline gives CDR1 SGHRS, CDR2 YFSETQ. This CDR3 is 15 amino acids long. This CDR3 reads CASSPTGVGHNEQFF. Here the CDR3 DNA reads TGCGCCAGCAGCCCTACGGGGGTAGGGCACAATGAGCAGTTCTTC.

The CDR3 DNA follows: TGTGCCTGGAGTTGGGCGGACAGGCTGAACACTGAAGCTTTCTTT. It translates to CAWSWADRLNTEAFF. The chain is built from TRBV30 and TRBJ1-1; 7 positions match TRBD1. Germline trimming cut 2 bases from V and 0 bases from J; bases unmatched to any gene: 6. From germline, CDR1 is GTSNPN and CDR2 SVGIG (reference sequence). This CDR3 region has 15 residues.

CDR3 DNA sequence: TGTGCCAGCAGCCTTTCGACAGGAAGGAACACTGAAGCTTTCTTT. Translated, it gives CASSLSTGRNTEAFF. The V gene is TRBV5-4, the J gene TRBJ1-1, with a possible D match to TRBD1 (6 bases). The CDR3 is 15 amino acids. V shed 4 bases and J shed 1 base, with 14 bases lying between them. Germline CDR1 is SGHNT and CDR2 is YYREEE (reference sequence).

This clone turned up a few times. The chain uses TRBV6-4 and TRBJ2-3; 12 bases fit TRBD2. The germline gives CDR1 MRHNA, CDR2 SNTAGT. J gave up 0 bases and V 5 bases, and 3 bases lay outside the gene matches. This CDR3 has 16 amino acids. The CDR3 DNA sequence: TGTGCCAGCAGTCCTACTAGCGGGGGGAGCACAGATACGCAGTATTTT. Its translation is CASSPTSGGSTDTQYF.

In its sample, this clone was seen a few times. The chain couples TRBV30 to TRBJ2-1; 10 bases align to TRBD2. This CDR3 spans 21 amino acids. CDR1 and CDR2 (germline): GTSNPN, SVGIG (reference sequence). The V gene end was trimmed by 5 bases and the J gene end by 0 bases; junction bases not matched to a gene: 22. As DNA, the CDR3 is TGTGCCTGGGAAAGGGATTTTATGGCTAGCGGGAGTCTGCACTCCTACAATGAGCAGTTCTTC. Translating gives CAWERDFMASGSLHSYNEQFF.

This chain connects TRBV5-4 to TRBJ1-4, with 9 bases aligning to TRBD1. The germline V gene has CDR1 SGHNT and CDR2 YYREEE (reference sequence). J was trimmed by 4 bases and V by 4 bases; bases with no gene match: 5. There are 15 residues in the CDR3. DNA of the CDR3: TGTGCCAGCAGCCGATCGGGACAGGGTAATGAAAAACTGTTTTTT. It is translated as CASSRSGQGNEKLFF.

This rearrangement joins TRBV27 to TRBJ2-1; possibly TRBD2 for D (6 bases). The V gene's germline CDR1 is MNHEY and CDR2 SMNVEV (reference sequence). The CDR3 has 15 residues. Trimming took 2 bases from V and 0 from J, leaving 8 bases between them. For the CDR3, the DNA is TGTGCCAGCAGTTTAAGGCGGGACTCCTACAATGAGCAGTTCTTC. Amino acids: CASSLRRDSYNEQFF.

This clone was seen many times. CDR3 residues: CASSYQGGRNTIYF. DNA for the CDR3: TGTGCCAGCAGCTACCAGGGAGGCCGAAACACCATATATTTT. The chain recombines TRBV7-8 with TRBJ1-3; a possible D gene is TRBD1 (5 bases). Per germline, CDR1 SGHVS and CDR2 FQNEAQ. The ends were cut back, 4 bases at V and 5 bases at J, with 12 bases in the middle. The CDR3 contains 14 residues.